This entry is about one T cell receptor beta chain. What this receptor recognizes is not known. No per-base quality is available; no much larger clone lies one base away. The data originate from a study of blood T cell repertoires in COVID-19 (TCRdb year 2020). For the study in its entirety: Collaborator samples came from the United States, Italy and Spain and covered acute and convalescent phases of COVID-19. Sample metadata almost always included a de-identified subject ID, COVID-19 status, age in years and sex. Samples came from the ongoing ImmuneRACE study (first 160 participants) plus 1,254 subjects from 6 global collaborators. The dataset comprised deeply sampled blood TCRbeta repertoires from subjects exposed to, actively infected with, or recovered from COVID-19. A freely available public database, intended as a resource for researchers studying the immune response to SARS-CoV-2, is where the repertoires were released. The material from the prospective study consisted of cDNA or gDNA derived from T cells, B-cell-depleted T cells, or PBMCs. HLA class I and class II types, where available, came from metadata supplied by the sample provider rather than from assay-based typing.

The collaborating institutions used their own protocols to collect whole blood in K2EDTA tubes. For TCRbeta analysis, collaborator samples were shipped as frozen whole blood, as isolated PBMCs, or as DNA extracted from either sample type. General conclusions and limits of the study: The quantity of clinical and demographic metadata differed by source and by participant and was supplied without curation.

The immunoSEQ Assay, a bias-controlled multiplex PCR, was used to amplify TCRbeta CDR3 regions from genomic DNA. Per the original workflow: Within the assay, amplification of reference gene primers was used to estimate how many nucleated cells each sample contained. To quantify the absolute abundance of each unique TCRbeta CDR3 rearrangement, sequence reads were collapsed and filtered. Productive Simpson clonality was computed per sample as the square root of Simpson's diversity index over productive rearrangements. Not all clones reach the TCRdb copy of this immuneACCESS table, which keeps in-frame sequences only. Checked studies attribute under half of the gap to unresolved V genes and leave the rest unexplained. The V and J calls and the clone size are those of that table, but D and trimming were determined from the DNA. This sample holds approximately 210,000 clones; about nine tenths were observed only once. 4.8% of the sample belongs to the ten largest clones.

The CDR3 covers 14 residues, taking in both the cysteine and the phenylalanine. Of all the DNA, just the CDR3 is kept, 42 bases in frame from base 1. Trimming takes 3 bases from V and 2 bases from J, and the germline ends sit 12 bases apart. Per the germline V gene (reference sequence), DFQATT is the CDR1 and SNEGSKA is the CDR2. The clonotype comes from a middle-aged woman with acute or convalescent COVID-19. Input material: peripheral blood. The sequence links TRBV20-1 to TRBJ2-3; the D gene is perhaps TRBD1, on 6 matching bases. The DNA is TGCAGTGCTAGTGGCAGGGGAATCACAGATACGCAGTATTTT. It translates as CSASGRGITDTQYF.